These 20 T cell receptor beta chains originate from one sample sequenced in a study of blood T cell repertoires in COVID-19. TCRdb's table, derived via immunoSEQ multiplex PCR, lists solely in-frame clones and lacks some. The data contain around 62,000 clones, around 82% of them singletons. The sample consisted of peripheral blood. All receptors derive from a man aged 45-60 years with active COVID-19.

J is TRBJ1-2 and V is TRBV5-1, with D uncertain. Trimming stripped 0 bases from V and 4 bases from J, with 4 bases between. The V gene's germline CDR1 is SGHRS and CDR2 YFSETQ. The CDR3 extends over 12 amino acids. DNA of the CDR3: TGCGCCAGCAGCTTGGAGCTCTATGGCTACACCTTC. Amino acids: CASSLELYGYTF.

The chain couples TRBV29-1 to TRBJ1-4, with D possibly TRBD1 on 5 matching bases. Germline CDR1 is SQVTM and CDR2 is ANQGSEA. The CDR3 extends over 13 amino acids. Trimming cost V 7 bases and J 5 bases, with 14 bases left between them. DNA of the CDR3: TGCAGCGCTCTTGGACACCTAAATGAAAAACTGTTTTTT. It translates to CSALGHLNEKLFF.

This clone was seen only once. The chain carries TRBV9 and TRBJ2-3, with 10 bases aligning to TRBD2. The CDR3 has 15 residues. J was trimmed by 4 bases and V by 4 bases; bases with no gene match: 6. Germline values: CDR1 SGDLS, CDR2 YYNGEE. CDR3 nucleotides: TGTGCCAGCAGCCTTTCCGGGACTAGCGCAGATACGCAGTATTTT. This encodes CASSLSGTSADTQYF.

The chain couples TRBV7-2 to TRBJ2-4, with D perhaps matching TRBD2 (5 bases). The germline gives CDR1 SGHTA, CDR2 FQGNSA. This CDR3 is 17 amino acids long. The V end was cut by 5 bases, the J end by 0 bases, with 17 bases between. CDR3 loop: CASSQDFNSVAKNIQYF. The CDR3 DNA follows: TGTGCCAGCAGCCAGGACTTTAATTCCGTAGCCAAAAACATTCAGTACTTC.

This clone showed up just a few times. V and J are TRBV19 and TRBJ2-7; D not resolved. This CDR3 is 14 amino acids long. V dropped 5 bases and J dropped 1 base, with 12 bases sitting between them. CDR1 is LNHDA and CDR2 is SQIVND in the germline V gene (reference sequence). The CDR3 sequence: CASSQLGRSYEQYF. The CDR3, as DNA: TGTGCCAGTAGTCAGCTGGGCAGGTCCTACGAGCAGTACTTC. The full variable domain, with the rest looked up from reference TRBV19 and TRBJ2-7, is DGGITQSPKYLFRKEGQNVTLSCEQNLNHDAMYWYRQDPGQGLRLIYYSQIVNDFQKGDIAEGYSVSREKKESFPLTVTSAQKNPTAFYLCASSQLGRSYEQYFGPGTRLTVT.

This clone was observed once. This sequence joins TRBV4-3 and TRBJ2-2; D remains unclear. V was pared by 0 bases and J by 2 bases, with 16 bases between. CDR3 length equals 18 residues. CDR1 LGHNA and CDR2 YSLEER come from the germline V gene. CDR3 DNA sequence: TGCGCCAGCAGCCAAGAGTCCATATCGACAATAAACACCGGGGAGCTGTTTTTT. It is translated as CASSQESISTINTGELFF.

This chain joins TRBV6-2 or TRBV6-3 and TRBJ1-5, with TRBD1 matching 8 bases. Trimming at V came to 2 bases and at J to 2 bases, leaving 5 bases not matched to a gene. Germline V gene sequence: CDR1 MNHEY, CDR2 SVGEGT. This CDR3 comprises 16 residues. This CDR3 reads CASSYDSTGGNQPQHF. The CDR3 nucleotides are TGTGCCAGCAGTTACGACTCGACAGGGGGCAATCAGCCCCAGCATTTT.

The chain has TRBV2 and TRBJ1-1, with D perhaps matching TRBD1 (6 bases). Germline CDR1 reads SNHLY; CDR2 reads FYNNEI. The CDR3 extends over 16 amino acids. Deletions cut 0 bases from V and 7 bases from J, with 18 bases between. CDR3 in amino acids: CASSEALGGLSGEAFF. Here the CDR3 DNA reads TGTGCCAGCAGTGAAGCGCTGGGGGGGCTCTCGGGTGAAGCTTTCTTT.

The CDR3 DNA reads as TGTGCCACCAGTGACTCCTTGGGGCCTTACAATGAGCAGTTCTTC. Encoded protein: CATSDSLGPYNEQFF. The V gene is TRBV24-1, the J gene TRBJ2-1; D is perhaps TRBD1 (5 bases). Germline V gene data show CDR1 as KGHDR and CDR2 as SFDVKD. Trimming left V 4 bases short and J 4 bases short, with 13 bases between. The CDR3 runs 15 residues.

The CDR3 loop reads CASGLQLAGDPEQFF. The CDR3 region has the DNA TGTGCTAGTGGTTTGCAACTAGCGGGAGATCCGGAGCAGTTCTTC. The chain joins TRBV12-5 to TRBJ2-1, with 11 bases identical to TRBD2. The germline gives CDR1 LGHNT, CDR2 FRNRAP. The V and J ends lost 2 bases and 10 bases, in that order; junction bases with no gene match: 7. The CDR3 is 15 amino acids. Full variable domain (remainder filled in from reference TRBV12-5 and TRBJ2-1): DARVTQTPRHKVTEMGQEVTMRCQPILGHNTVFWYRQTMMQGLELLAYFRNRAPLDDSGMPKDRFSAEMPDATLATLKIQPSEPRDSAVYFCASGLQLAGDPEQFFGPGTRLTVL.

The count of this clone is one. The rearrangement links TRBV19 to TRBJ2-3, with 8 bases matching TRBD2. Germline V gene data show CDR1 as LNHDA and CDR2 as SQIVND (reference sequence). V dropped 5 bases and J dropped 1; count of bases not matched to a gene: 2. The CDR3 length is 14 residues. The CDR3, as DNA: TGTGCCAGTAGTCGGGAGGGGGGCACAGATACGCAGTATTTT. Its protein product is CASSREGGTDTQYF.

The chain uses TRBV7-9 and TRBJ2-7, with 7 bases aligning to TRBD1. V shed 5 bases, J shed 2 bases, and the junction held 12 bases outside the gene matches. The germline V gene encodes CDR1 SEHNR and CDR2 FQNEAQ (reference sequence). CDR3 length equals 16 residues. The CDR3 bases are TGTGCCAGCAGCGCTCTCCGACAGGGTGTGGCCTACGAGCAGTACTTC. Translated: CASSALRQGVAYEQYF. The variable domain in full, completed from reference TRBV7-9 and TRBJ2-7, reads DTGVSQNPRHKITKRGQNVTFRCDPISEHNRLYWYRQTLGQGPEFLTYFQNEAQLEKSRLLSDRFSAERPKGSFSTLEIQRTEQGDSAMYLCASSALRQGVAYEQYFGPGTRLTVT.

This clone has more than one count but fewer than ten. This rearrangement joins TRBV3-1 (or the pseudogene TRBV3-2) to TRBJ1-2; D remains ambiguous. CDR1 and CDR2 (germline): LGHDT, YNNKEL (reference sequence). This CDR3 spans 12 amino acids. Trimming cost V 1 base and J 7 bases, with 7 bases left between them. The CDR3 nucleotides are TGTGCCAGCAGCCAAGTTGGAGGTGGCTACACCTTC. It translates to CASSQVGGGYTF.

The chain uses TRBV7-2 and TRBJ2-2; 7 positions match TRBD1. Germline assignment: CDR1 SGHTA and CDR2 FQGNSA. Unmatched junction bases numbered 0, after V lost 2 bases and J lost 0 bases. The CDR3 spans 15 residues. CDR3 nucleotide sequence: TGTGCCAGCAGCTTAACAGGGGCGAACACCGGGGAGCTGTTTTTT. It codes for CASSLTGANTGELFF.

V usage is TRBV5-6 and J usage is TRBJ1-2; weak D call: TRBD1 (6 bases). CDR1 and CDR2 from the germline V gene are SGHDT and YYEEEE. CDR3 length: 13 residues. Trimming stripped 7 bases from V and 7 bases from J, with 17 bases between. Written as DNA, the CDR3 is TGTGCCAGCGTCACCAGGGGTTTGGGTGGCTACACCTTC. This codes for CASVTRGLGGYTF.

The V gene is TRBV13, the J gene TRBJ2-5; 12 bases agree with TRBD2. V was pared by 4 bases and J by 5 bases, with 11 bases of the junction left unmatched. The CDR3 totals 17 residues. Germline CDR1 PRHDT, CDR2 FYEKMQ (reference sequence). This CDR3 reads CASSSRLAGDSRETQYF. The CDR3 DNA follows: TGTGCCAGCAGCTCCCGACTAGCGGGAGATAGTCGGGAGACCCAGTACTTC.

The chain uses TRBV7-9 and TRBJ1-5; D perhaps matches TRBD1 (6 bases). V shed 5 bases and J shed 7 bases, with 9 bases lying between them. This CDR3 is built from 12 residues. Germline V gene sequence: CDR1 SEHNR, CDR2 FQNEAQ (reference sequence). Here the CDR3 reads CASSTGWQPQHF. CDR3 sequence (DNA): TGTGCCAGCAGCACAGGGTGGCAGCCCCAGCATTTT.

J is TRBJ2-7 and V is TRBV6-1; TRBD1 matches at 7 bases. Germline V gives CDR1 MNHNS, CDR2 SASEGT. V gave up 3 bases and J gave up 2 bases; unmatched junction bases: 4. The CDR3 length is 14 residues. The CDR3 sequence is CASSEAGGTYEQYF. DNA of the CDR3: TGTGCCAGCAGTGAGGCAGGGGGAACCTACGAGCAGTACTTC.

V and J are TRBV7-9 and TRBJ2-6, with D unresolved. The V end was cut by 3 bases, the J end by 1 base, with 7 bases between. The CDR3 contains 15 residues. Germline loops: CDR1 SEHNR, CDR2 FQNEAQ (reference sequence). Here the CDR3 reads CASSLTLSGANVLTF. The DNA for the CDR3 is TGTGCCAGCAGCTTGACACTGTCTGGGGCCAACGTCCTGACTTTC. The variable domain in full, completed from reference TRBV7-9 and TRBJ2-6, reads DTGVSQNPRHKITKRGQNVTFRCDPISEHNRLYWYRQTLGQGPEFLTYFQNEAQLEKSRLLSDRFSAERPKGSFSTLEIQRTEQGDSAMYLCASSLTLSGANVLTFGAGSRLTVL.

The rearrangement uses TRBV18 and TRBJ1-4; the match to TRBD1 covers 7 bases. Germline V CDR1 and CDR2: KGHSH, LQKENI. CDR3 length: 13 residues. Trimming removed 6 bases from V and 8 bases from J; junction bases left unmatched: 6. The CDR3 loop is CASSLGQEEKLFF. The CDR3 DNA reads TGTGCCAGCTCCCTCGGACAGGAAGAAAAACTGTTTTTT.